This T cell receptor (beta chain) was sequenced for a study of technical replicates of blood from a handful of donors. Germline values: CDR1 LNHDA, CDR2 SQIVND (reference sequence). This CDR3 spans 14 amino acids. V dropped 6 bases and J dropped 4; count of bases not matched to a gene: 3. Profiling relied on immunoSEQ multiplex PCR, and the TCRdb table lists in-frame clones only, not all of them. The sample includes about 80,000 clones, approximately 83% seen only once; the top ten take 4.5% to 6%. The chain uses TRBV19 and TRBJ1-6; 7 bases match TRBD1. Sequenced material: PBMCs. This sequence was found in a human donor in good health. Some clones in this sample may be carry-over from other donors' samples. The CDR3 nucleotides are TGTGCCAGTAGAACGACAGGGTATAATTCACCCCTCCACTTT. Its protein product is CASRTTGYNSPLHF.